The clone carrying this T cell receptor (beta chain) was counted ten times or more. This sample was taken from a study of T cells in Graves' hyperthyroidism and ophthalmopathy. The CDR3 regions of TCR beta were amplified from RNA transcripts. When the TCR CDR3 underwent first-round RT-PCR, the HTBI primer set was used. TCRdb re-called the multiplex PCR reads through MiXCR, storing one row per CDR3 protein. The sample includes hundreds of thousands of distinct CDR3 sequences, about 20% of them seen just once. The CDR3 is 13 amino acids. V shed 3 bases and J shed 7 bases, with 10 bases lying between them. Germline V gene sequence: CDR1 DFQATT, CDR2 SNEGSKA (reference sequence). Duration under 3 months, a NOSPECS grade of at least 4, and a Clinical Activity Score of at least 3 characterized the ophthalmopathy patients.

The TCR sequence derives from a man aged 40-50 years with Graves' ophthalmopathy. Sequenced input: blood. The chain links TRBV20-1 to TRBJ1-6, with D tentatively TRBD1 (6 bases). This CDR3 is CSARDRLNSPLHF. The DNA of the CDR3 is TGCAGTGCTAGGGACAGACTAAATTCACCCCTCCACTTT.